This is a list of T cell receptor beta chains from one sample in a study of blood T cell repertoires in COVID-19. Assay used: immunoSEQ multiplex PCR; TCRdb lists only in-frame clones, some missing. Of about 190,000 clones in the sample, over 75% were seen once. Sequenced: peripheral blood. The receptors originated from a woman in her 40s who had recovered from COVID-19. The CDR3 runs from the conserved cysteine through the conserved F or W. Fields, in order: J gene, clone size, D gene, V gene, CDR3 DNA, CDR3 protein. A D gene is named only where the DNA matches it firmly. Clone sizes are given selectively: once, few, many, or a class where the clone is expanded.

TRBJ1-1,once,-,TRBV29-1,TGCAGCGTTGAGATTGTTGACAGGATCACTGAAGCTTTCTTT,CSVEIVDRITEAFF
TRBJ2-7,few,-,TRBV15,TGTGCCACCAGCAGAGTGGCAGGGTCCGAGCAGTACTTC,CATSRVAGSEQYF
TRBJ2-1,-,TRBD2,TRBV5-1,TGCGCCAGCAGCTTGTCCCTGAAAGCGGGAATGGGCCACAATGAGCAGTTCTTC,CASSLSLKAGMGHNEQFF
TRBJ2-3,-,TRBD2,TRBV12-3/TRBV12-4,TGTGCCAGCAGTCTCGGACTAGCAGATACGCAGTATTTT,CASSLGLADTQYF
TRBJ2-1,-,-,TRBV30,TGTGCCTGGAGTAAGACTAGAAGGTCTCTGTTAGGTGAGCAGTTCTTC,CAWSKTRRSLLGEQFF
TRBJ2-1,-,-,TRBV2,TGTGCCAGCAGTAGAACGGCTCTAGTTTACAATGAGCAGTTCTTC,CASSRTALVYNEQFF
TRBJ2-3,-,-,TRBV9,TGTGCCAGCAGCGTGGGGGCGGATACAGATACGCAGTATTTT,CASSVGADTDTQYF
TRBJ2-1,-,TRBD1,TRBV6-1,TGTGCCAGCAGTGAAGTGGGGACAGTAAACAATGAGCAGTTCTTC,CASSEVGTVNNEQFF
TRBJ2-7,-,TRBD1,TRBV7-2,TGTGCCAGCAGCCCCCCGGACAGGAGCTACGAGCAGTACTTC,CASSPPDRSYEQYF
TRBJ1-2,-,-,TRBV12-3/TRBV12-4,TGTGCCAGCAACGGGGGGGCTGGCTACACCTTC,CASNGGAGYTF
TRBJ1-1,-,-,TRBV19,TGTGCCAGCAAAAGACAGCTGAACACTGAAGCTTTCTTT,CASKRQLNTEAFF
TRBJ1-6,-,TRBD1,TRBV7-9,TGTGCCAGCAGCTTAGACAGGGGCTATAATTCACCCCTCCACTTT,CASSLDRGYNSPLHF
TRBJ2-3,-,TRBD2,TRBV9,TGTGCCAGCAGCGTAGGTCTAGCGGGAGTCCTAGATACGCAGTATTTT,CASSVGLAGVLDTQYF
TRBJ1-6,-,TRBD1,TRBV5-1,TGCGCCAGCAGCTTGGTAGGCCAGGGGGATTCACCCCTCCACTTT,CASSLVGQGDSPLHF
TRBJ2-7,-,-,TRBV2,TGTGCCAGCAGGAACAGGGTTCAGTACTTC,CASRNRVQYF
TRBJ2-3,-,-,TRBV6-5,TGTGCCAGCAGTTACTCGAGGCAACAAGATACGCAGTATTTT,CASSYSRQQDTQYF